The rows below give T cell receptor beta chains drawn from one sample of a study of blood T cells in healthy people across ages. TCRdb reprocessed the 5' RACE reads via MiXCR and lists one record per CDR3 protein. The sample includes 2 million or so distinct CDR3 sequences, about 50% of them seen just once. The specimen sequenced was blood. The receptors stem from a woman in her thirties or forties in good health. Both conserved end residues are trimmed from each CDR3.

V gene: TRBV7-2; J gene: TRBJ2-7; CDR3 protein: ASRPPGTSYEQY
V gene: TRBV4-3; J gene: TRBJ1-2; CDR3 protein: ASSQADSTIYGYT
V gene: TRBV7-6; J gene: TRBJ2-1; CDR3 protein: ASSLDSGGRPFNEQF
V gene: TRBV4-3; J gene: TRBJ2-3; CDR3 protein: ASRPDRGPTDTQY
V gene: TRBV4-3; J gene: TRBJ2-3; CDR3 protein: ASSQDPQRGGWETQY
V gene: TRBV7-2; J gene: TRBJ2-5; CDR3 protein: ASSGLAATQETQY
V gene: TRBV3-1; J gene: TRBJ2-3; CDR3 protein: ASSQDTGGRADTQY
V gene: TRBV5-1; J gene: TRBJ2-5; CDR3 protein: ASMFGTQETQY
V gene: TRBV6-5; J gene: TRBJ2-5; CDR3 protein: ASSYSGGARETQY
V gene: TRBV11-3; J gene: TRBJ2-1; CDR3 protein: ASSSGQGYGYNEQF
V gene: TRBV4-2; J gene: TRBJ2-1; CDR3 protein: ASSQDEQRNEQF
V gene: TRBV6-5; J gene: -; CDR3 protein: ASSLPGGIQY
V gene: TRBV29-1; J gene: TRBJ2-3; CDR3 protein: SVGRGSPTDTQY
V gene: TRBV2; J gene: TRBJ2-3; CDR3 protein: ASSDWGRGSSDTQY
V gene: TRBV20-1; J gene: TRBJ2-6; CDR3 protein: SAHQTGAGANVLT
V gene: TRBV4-3; J gene: TRBJ2-7; CDR3 protein: ASSQDSWDRDGHWETRY
V gene: TRBV6-1; J gene: TRBJ2-5; CDR3 protein: ACSEAPGSGETQY
V gene: TRBV20-1; J gene: TRBJ1-2; CDR3 protein: SARDGAGGNYGYT
V gene: TRBV28; J gene: TRBJ1-2; CDR3 protein: ASSSPGQRGYT
V gene: TRBV28; J gene: TRBJ2-1; CDR3 protein: ASSLSWKGWGQTRGYEQF
V gene: TRBV4-2; J gene: TRBJ1-1; CDR3 protein: ASSQERVGPLNTEAF
V gene: TRBV24-1; J gene: TRBJ2-3; CDR3 protein: ATSDVVGNTDTQY
V gene: TRBV18; J gene: TRBJ2-1; CDR3 protein: ASSPYQDNEQF
V gene: TRBV13; J gene: TRBJ2-7; CDR3 protein: ASSRTDTAYEQY
V gene: TRBV6-2/TRBV6-3; J gene: TRBJ1-4; CDR3 protein: ASRHRDRGEKLF
V gene: TRBV7-9; J gene: TRBJ2-7; CDR3 protein: ASSFQGQIYNEQY
V gene: TRBV24-1; J gene: TRBJ2-3; CDR3 protein: ATSDQGTARTDTQY
V gene: TRBV18; J gene: TRBJ2-7; CDR3 protein: ASSPDRLHEQY
V gene: TRBV5-1; J gene: TRBJ1-2; CDR3 protein: ASRVSGEYGYT
V gene: TRBV11-2; J gene: TRBJ2-7; CDR3 protein: ASSSVAGRPSYEQY
V gene: TRBV4-3; J gene: TRBJ2-2; CDR3 protein: ASSRAAGAAGTGELF
V gene: TRBV6-2/TRBV6-3; J gene: TRBJ1-4; CDR3 protein: ASSYNTASTNEKLF
V gene: TRBV12-3/TRBV12-4; J gene: TRBJ1-3; CDR3 protein: ASSLPSQIRGPGNTIY
V gene: TRBV28; J gene: TRBJ2-7; CDR3 protein: ASRLRWTHYEQY
V gene: TRBV7-9; J gene: TRBJ2-5; CDR3 protein: ASSTGQGETQY